This paragraph covers one T cell receptor beta chain sequence. Data came from immunoSEQ multiplex PCR; TCRdb stores just in-frame clones and leaves some out. This sample carries tens of thousands of clones, 90% to 95% of them seen once, and the ten largest clones take approximately 11%. These data are taken from a study of OX40 agonist ivuxolimab in advanced cancers. CDR1 MNHNS and CDR2 SASEGT come from the germline V gene. The CDR3 sequence is 17 residues long. Trimming at V came to 4 bases and at J to 4 bases, leaving 13 bases not matched to a gene. The origin of this receptor is an adult with an advanced solid tumor such as melanoma, head and neck, liver or kidney cancer. The chain is built from TRBV6-1 and TRBJ1-5; 7 positions agree with TRBD1. Sequencing was performed on CD4+ or CD8+ T cells sorted from blood, taken in a trial of the OX40 agonist ivuxolimab. Here the CDR3 reads CASSATGLKVTNQPQHF. The CDR3 DNA reads as TGTGCCAGCAGTGCGACAGGGCTAAAGGTGACAAATCAGCCCCAGCATTTT.